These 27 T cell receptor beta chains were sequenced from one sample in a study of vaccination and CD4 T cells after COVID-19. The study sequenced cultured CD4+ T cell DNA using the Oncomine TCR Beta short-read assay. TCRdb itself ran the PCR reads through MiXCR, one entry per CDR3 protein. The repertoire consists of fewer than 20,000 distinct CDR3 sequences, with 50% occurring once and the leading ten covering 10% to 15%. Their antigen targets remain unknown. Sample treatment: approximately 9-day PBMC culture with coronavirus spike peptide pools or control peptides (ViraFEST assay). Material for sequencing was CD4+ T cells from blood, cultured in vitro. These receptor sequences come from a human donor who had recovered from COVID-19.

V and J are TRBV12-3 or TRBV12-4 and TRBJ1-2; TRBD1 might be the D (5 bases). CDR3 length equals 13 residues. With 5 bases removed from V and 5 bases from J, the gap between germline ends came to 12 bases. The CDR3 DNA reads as TGTGCCAGCAGTCCCCGACGGGGGTATGGCTACACCTTC. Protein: CASSPRRGYGYTF.

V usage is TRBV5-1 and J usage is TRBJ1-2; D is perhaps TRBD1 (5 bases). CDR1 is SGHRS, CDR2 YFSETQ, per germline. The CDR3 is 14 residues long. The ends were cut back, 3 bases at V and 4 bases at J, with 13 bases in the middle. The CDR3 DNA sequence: TGCGCCAGCAGCTCCGGGGGGGGAACCTATGGCTACACCTTC. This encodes CASSSGGGTYGYTF.

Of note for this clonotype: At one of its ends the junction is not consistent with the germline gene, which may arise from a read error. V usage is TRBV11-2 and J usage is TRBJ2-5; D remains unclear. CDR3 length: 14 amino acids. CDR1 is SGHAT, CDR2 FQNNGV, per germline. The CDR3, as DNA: TGTACCAGCAGCGTTCCAGGACGGAGAGAGACCCAGTACTTC. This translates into CTSSVPGRRETQYF.

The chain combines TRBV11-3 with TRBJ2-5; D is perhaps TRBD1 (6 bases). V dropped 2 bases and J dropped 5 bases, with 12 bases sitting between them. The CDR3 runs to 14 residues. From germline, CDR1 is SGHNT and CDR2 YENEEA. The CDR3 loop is CASSLISRGETQYF. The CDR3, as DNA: TGTGCCAGCAGCTTAATCAGTAGGGGGGAGACCCAGTACTTC. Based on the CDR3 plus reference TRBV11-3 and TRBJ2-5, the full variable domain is EAGVVQSPRYKIIEKKQPVAFWCNPISGHNTLYWYLQNLGQGPELLIRYENEEAVDDSQLPKDRFSAERLKGVDSTLKIQPAELGDSAVYLCASSLISRGETQYFGPGTRLLVL.

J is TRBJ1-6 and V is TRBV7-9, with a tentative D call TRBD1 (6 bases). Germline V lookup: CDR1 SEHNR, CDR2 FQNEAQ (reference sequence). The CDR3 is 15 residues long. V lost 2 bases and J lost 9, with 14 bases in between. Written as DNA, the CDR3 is TGTGCCAGCAGCTTAATTGGGGGCGCGGGTTCACCCCTCCACTTT. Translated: CASSLIGGAGSPLHF.

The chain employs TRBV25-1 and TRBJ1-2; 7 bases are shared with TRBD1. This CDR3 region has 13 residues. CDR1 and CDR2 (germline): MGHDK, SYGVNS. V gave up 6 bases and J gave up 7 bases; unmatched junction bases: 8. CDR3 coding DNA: TGTGCCAGCAGGAAGGGGGCCGACGTTGGCTACACCTTC. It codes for CASRKGADVGYTF.

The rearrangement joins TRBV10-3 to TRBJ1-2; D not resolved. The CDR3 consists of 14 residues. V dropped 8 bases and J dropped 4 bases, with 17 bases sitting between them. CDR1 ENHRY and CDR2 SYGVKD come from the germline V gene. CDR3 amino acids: CAISSNQVPYGYTF. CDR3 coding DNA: TGTGCCATCTCAAGCAATCAGGTGCCCTATGGCTACACCTTC.

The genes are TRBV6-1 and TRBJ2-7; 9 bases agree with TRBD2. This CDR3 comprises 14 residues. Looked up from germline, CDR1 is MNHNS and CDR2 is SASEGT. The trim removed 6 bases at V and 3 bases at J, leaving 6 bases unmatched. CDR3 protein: CASSQTSGGYEQYF. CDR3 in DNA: TGTGCCAGCAGCCAGACTAGCGGAGGCTACGAGCAGTACTTC.

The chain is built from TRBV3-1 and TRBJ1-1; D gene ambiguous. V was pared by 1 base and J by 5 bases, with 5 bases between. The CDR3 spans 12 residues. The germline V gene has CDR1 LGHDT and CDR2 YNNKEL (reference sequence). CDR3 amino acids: CASSQGNTEAFF. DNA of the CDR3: TGTGCCAGCAGCCAAGGGAATACTGAAGCTTTCTTT.

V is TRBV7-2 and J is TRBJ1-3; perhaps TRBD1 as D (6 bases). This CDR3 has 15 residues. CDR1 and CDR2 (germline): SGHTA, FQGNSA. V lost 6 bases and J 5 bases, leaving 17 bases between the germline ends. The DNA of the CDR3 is TGTGCCAGCAGATCCCCAAGGACAGATAGAAACACCATATATTTT. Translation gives CASRSPRTDRNTIYF.

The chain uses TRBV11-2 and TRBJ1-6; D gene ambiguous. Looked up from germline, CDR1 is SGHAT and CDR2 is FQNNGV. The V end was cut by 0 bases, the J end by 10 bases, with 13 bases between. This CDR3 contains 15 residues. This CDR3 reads CASSLERQVESPLHF. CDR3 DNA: TGTGCCAGCAGCTTAGAACGGCAGGTCGAGTCACCCCTCCACTTT. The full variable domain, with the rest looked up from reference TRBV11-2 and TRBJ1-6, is EAGVAQSPRYKIIEKRQSVAFWCNPISGHATLYWYQQILGQGPKLLIQFQNNGVVDDSQLPKDRFSAERLKGVDSTLKIQPAKLEDSAVYLCASSLERQVESPLHFGNGTRLTVT.

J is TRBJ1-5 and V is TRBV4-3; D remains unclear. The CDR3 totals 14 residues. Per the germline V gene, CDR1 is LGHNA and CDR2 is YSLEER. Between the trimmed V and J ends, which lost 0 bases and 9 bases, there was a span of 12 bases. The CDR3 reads CASSQDLEVGPQHF. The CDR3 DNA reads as TGCGCCAGCAGCCAAGACCTGGAAGTAGGGCCCCAGCATTTT.

CDR3 sequence: CASSLGTTRGEQYF. The CDR3 DNA sequence: TGTGCCAGCAGCTTAGGGACGACCAGGGGGGAGCAGTACTTC. The chain has TRBV7-9 and TRBJ2-7; 7 nucleotides match TRBD1. The CDR3 has 14 residues. V was clipped by 1 base and J by 7 bases; unmatched bases: 7. Germline-derived CDR1 and CDR2 are SEHNR and FQNEAQ (reference sequence).

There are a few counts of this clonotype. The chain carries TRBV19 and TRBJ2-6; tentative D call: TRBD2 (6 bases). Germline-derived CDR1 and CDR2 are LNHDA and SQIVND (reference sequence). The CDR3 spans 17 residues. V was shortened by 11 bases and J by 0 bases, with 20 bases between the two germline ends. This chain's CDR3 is CASARGQYGSGANVLTF. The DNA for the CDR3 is TGTGCCTCAGCGCGGGGTCAATATGGCTCTGGGGCCAACGTCCTGACTTTC.

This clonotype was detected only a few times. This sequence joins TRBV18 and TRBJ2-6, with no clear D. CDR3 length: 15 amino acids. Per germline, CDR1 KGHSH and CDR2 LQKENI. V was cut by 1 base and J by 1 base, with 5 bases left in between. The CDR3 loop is CASSPQGSGANVLTF. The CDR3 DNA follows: TGTGCCAGCTCACCACAGGGATCTGGGGCCAACGTCCTGACTTTC.

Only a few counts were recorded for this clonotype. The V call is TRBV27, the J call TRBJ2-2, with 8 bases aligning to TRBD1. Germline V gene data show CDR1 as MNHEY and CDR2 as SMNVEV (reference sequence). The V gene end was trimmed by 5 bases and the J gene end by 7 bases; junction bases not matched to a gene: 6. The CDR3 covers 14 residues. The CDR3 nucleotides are TGTGCCAGCAGTCGGCAACAGGGGGTCGGGGAGCTGTTTTTT. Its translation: CASSRQQGVGELFF.

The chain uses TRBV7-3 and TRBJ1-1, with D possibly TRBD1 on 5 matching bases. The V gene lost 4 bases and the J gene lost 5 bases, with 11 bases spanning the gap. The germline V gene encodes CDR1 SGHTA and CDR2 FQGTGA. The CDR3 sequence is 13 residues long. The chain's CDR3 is CASSSPGGTEAFF. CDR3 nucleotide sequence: TGTGCCAGCAGCTCCCCGGGGGGTACTGAAGCTTTCTTT.

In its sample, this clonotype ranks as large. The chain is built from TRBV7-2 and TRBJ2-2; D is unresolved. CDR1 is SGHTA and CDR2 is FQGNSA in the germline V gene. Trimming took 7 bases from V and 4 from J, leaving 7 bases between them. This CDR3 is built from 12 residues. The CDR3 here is CASTQSTGELFF. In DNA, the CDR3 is TGTGCCAGCACCCAATCCACCGGGGAGCTGTTTTTT. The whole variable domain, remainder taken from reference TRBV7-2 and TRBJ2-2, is GAGVSQSPSNKVTEKGKDVELRCDPISGHTALYWYRQSLGQGLEFLIYFQGNSAPDKSGLPSDRFSAERTGGSVSTLTIQRTQQEDSAVYLCASTQSTGELFFGEGSRLTVL.

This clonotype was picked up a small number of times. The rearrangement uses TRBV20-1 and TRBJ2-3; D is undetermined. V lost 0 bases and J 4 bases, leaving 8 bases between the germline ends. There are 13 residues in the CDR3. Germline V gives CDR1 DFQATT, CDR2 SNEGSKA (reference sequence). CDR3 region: CSARDALADTQYF. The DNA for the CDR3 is TGCAGTGCTAGAGATGCTTTGGCAGATACGCAGTATTTT.

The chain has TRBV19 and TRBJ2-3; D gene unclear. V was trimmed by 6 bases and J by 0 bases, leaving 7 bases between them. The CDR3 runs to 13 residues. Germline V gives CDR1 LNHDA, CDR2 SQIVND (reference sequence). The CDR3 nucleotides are TGTGCCAGTAGGCGCCAGAGCACAGATACGCAGTATTTT. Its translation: CASRRQSTDTQYF.

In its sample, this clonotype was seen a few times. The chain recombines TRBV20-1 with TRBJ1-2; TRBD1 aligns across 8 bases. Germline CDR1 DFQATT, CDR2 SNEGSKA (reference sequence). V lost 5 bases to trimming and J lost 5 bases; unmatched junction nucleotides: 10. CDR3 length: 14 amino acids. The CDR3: CSALPQGARYGYTF. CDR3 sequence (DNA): TGCAGTGCTCTCCCTCAGGGGGCGCGGTATGGCTACACCTTC.

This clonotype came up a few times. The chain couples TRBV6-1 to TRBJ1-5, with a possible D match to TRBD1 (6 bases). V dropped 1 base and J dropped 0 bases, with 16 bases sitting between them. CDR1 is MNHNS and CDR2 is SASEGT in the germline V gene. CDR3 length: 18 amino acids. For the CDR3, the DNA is TGTGCCAGCAGTGAAGAGGGGGACACCGTATATAGCAATCAGCCCCAGCATTTT. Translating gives CASSEEGDTVYSNQPQHF.

In nucleotides, the CDR3 is TGTGCCAGCAGGGCGAGCGGGAGGGGAACCTACAATGAGCAGTTCTTC. This codes for CASRASGRGTYNEQFF. The chain is built from TRBV7-2 and TRBJ2-1; TRBD2 aligns across 10 bases. V lost 6 bases and J lost 2; bases outside the gene matches: 7. Germline V lookup: CDR1 SGHTA, CDR2 FQGNSA. The CDR3 has 16 residues.

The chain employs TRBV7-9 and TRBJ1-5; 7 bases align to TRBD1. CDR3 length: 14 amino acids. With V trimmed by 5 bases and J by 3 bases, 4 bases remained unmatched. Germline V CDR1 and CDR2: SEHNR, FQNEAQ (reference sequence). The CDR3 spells CASSVTGHNQPQHF. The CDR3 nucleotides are TGTGCCAGCAGCGTGACAGGGCACAATCAGCCCCAGCATTTT.

The CDR3 reads CASSPGTTTYGYTF. As DNA, the CDR3 is TGTGCCAGCAGCCCCGGGACAACGACTTATGGCTACACCTTC. The V gene is TRBV7-3, the J gene TRBJ1-2; D perhaps matches TRBD1 (6 bases). V was trimmed by 5 bases and J by 5 bases, leaving 15 bases between them. Germline-derived CDR1 and CDR2 are SGHTA and FQGTGA. The CDR3 has 14 residues. The whole variable domain, filled in from reference TRBV7-3 and TRBJ1-2, reads GAGVSQTPSNKVTEKGKYVELRCDPISGHTALYWYRQSLGQGPEFLIYFQGTGAADDSGLPNDRFFAVRPEGSVSTLKIQRTERGDSAVYLCASSPGTTTYGYTFGSGTRLTVV.

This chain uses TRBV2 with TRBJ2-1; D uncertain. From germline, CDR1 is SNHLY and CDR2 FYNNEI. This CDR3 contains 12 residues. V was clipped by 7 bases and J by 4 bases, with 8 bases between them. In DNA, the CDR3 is TGTGCCAGCACCCCTGAGTACAATGAGCAGTTCTTC. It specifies CASTPEYNEQFF.

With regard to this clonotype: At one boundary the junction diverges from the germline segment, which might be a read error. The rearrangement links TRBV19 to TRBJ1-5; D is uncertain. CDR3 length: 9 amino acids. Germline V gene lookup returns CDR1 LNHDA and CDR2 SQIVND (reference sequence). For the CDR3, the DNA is TGTGCCAGTAGGCTCAGTCGTGCTTTT. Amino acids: CASRLSRAF.